Presented here are 14 T cell receptor beta chains from one specimen sequenced in a study of cytomegalovirus exposure and HLA in healthy donors (dated by TCRdb to the late 2010s). Libraries were prepared through the immunoSEQ multiplex PCR assay. For the multiplex PCR, a mixture combining 60 forward primers for TCR Vbeta segments and 13 reverse primers for TCR Jbeta segments was used. In its TCRdb copy, this immuneACCESS table keeps in-frame sequences only and misses some clones. Where compared with another copy, unresolved V genes explain less than half of these, and the others have no known cause. Present in this sample are about 62,000 clones, roughly 80% of which were seen just once. The top ten clonotypes cover around 3.2% of the sample. The sequenced sample consisted of PBMCs. The receptors were gathered from a woman aged 25 to 39 in good health and CMV-seronegative.

A single count supports this clone. The chain recombines TRBV4-1 with TRBJ1-1; tentative D call: TRBD1 (5 bases). This CDR3 has 14 residues. The V and J ends lost 0 bases and 5 bases respectively, with 10 bases between them. Germline-derived CDR1 and CDR2 are MGHRA and YSYEKL. The CDR3 here is CASSQDQGWTEAFF. The CDR3 nucleotides read TGCGCCAGCAGCCAAGATCAGGGATGGACTGAAGCTTTCTTT.

V and J are TRBV5-6 and TRBJ1-2, with D perhaps TRBD1 (5 bases). The CDR3 is 14 residues long. Per germline, CDR1 SGHDT and CDR2 YYEEEE. With 4 bases removed from V and 3 bases from J, the gap between germline ends came to 13 bases. The DNA for the CDR3 is TGTGCCAGCAGCGTGGCTGGGGCGGACTATGGCTACACCTTC. It specifies CASSVAGADYGYTF.

This chain joins TRBV7-9 and TRBJ2-7, with D maybe TRBD1 (5 bases). The V end was cut by 1 base, the J end by 6 bases, with 16 bases between. Germline V lookup: CDR1 SEHNR, CDR2 FQNEAQ (reference sequence). CDR3 length: 15 residues. CDR3 DNA: TGTGCCAGCAGCTTAGTGCGCCAGGGTGGATTCGAGCAGTACTTC. This translates into CASSLVRQGGFEQYF.

This clone was observed a single time. The chain couples TRBV5-5 to TRBJ2-7; 7 bases map to TRBD1. The trim removed 2 bases at V and 3 bases at J, leaving 5 bases unmatched. The CDR3 is 14 residues long. CDR1 is SGHKS and CDR2 is YYEKEE in the germline V gene (reference sequence). Here the CDR3 reads CASSLPTGVYEQYF. In DNA form, the CDR3 reads TGTGCCAGCAGCTTACCCACAGGGGTCTACGAGCAGTACTTC.

The chain carries TRBV14 and TRBJ1-1, with D maybe TRBD1 (5 bases). There are 15 residues in the CDR3. Looked up from germline, CDR1 is SGHDN and CDR2 is FVKESK. Trimming removed 4 bases from V and 3 bases from J, with 15 bases in between. CDR3 residues: CASSLRRPGDTEAFF. CDR3 DNA: TGTGCCAGCAGCCTTAGGAGACCGGGGGACACTGAAGCTTTCTTT.

V and J are TRBV4-1 and TRBJ2-2; no clear D gene. CDR1 and CDR2 from the germline V gene are MGHRA and YSYEKL. The CDR3 extends over 16 amino acids. Deletions cut 0 bases from V and 9 bases from J, with 17 bases between. In DNA form, the CDR3 reads TGCGCCAGCAGCCAAGATGGAATCGGGTCCTCCCGGGAGCTGTTTTTT. Its translation: CASSQDGIGSSRELFF.

The rearrangement links TRBV7-9 to TRBJ1-1, with D uncertain. Germline V gene sequence: CDR1 SEHNR, CDR2 FQNEAQ (reference sequence). V lost 8 bases and J lost 2, with 9 bases in between. This CDR3 has 12 amino acids. For the CDR3, the DNA is TGTGCCAGCGAGGGTGGTAACACTGAAGCTTTCTTT. This codes for CASEGGNTEAFF.

The chain uses TRBV5-5 and TRBJ1-1, with D possibly being TRBD1 (5 bases). Trimming removed 3 bases at V and 3 bases at J, with 15 bases between. The CDR3 loop spans 15 amino acids. Germline V CDR1 and CDR2: SGHKS, YYEKEE (reference sequence). CDR3 sequence: CASSSLGQVYTEAFF. The CDR3 DNA reads TGTGCCAGCAGCTCTTTGGGGCAGGTGTACACTGAAGCTTTCTTT.

A word on this clone: Other DNA sequences in this sample translate to the same CDR3. The chain joins TRBV5-1 to TRBJ1-1; possibly TRBD1 for D (5 bases). V was trimmed by 2 bases and J by 0 bases, leaving 11 bases between them. The CDR3 runs to 15 residues. Germline CDR1 SGHRS, CDR2 YFSETQ. CDR3 protein: CASSLAGRMNTEAFF. CDR3 sequence (DNA): TGCGCCAGCAGCTTAGCGGGGCGCATGAACACTGAAGCTTTCTTT.

The chain uses TRBV7-2 and TRBJ1-1, with no clear D. Germline CDR1 SGHTA, CDR2 FQGNSA. V was shortened by 2 bases and J by 2 bases, with 6 bases between the two germline ends. CDR3 length: 13 amino acids. CDR3 sequence reads: CASSLPYNTEAFF. In nucleotides, the CDR3 is TGTGCCAGCAGCTTACCCTATAACACTGAAGCTTTCTTT.

CDR3 protein: CAIGDINSPLHF. CDR3 coding DNA: TGTGCTATCGGGGACATAAATTCACCCCTCCACTTT. V usage is TRBV10-3 and J usage is TRBJ1-6; D is perhaps TRBD1 (6 bases). Per the germline V gene, CDR1 is ENHRY and CDR2 is SYGVKD. CDR3 size: 12 residues.

The chain couples TRBV9 to TRBJ1-1, with 7 bases lining up with TRBD1. CDR3 size: 14 residues. V shed 2 bases and J 7 bases; nucleotides not matched to a gene: 8. Germline CDR1 and CDR2: SGDLS and YYNGEE. Written as DNA, the CDR3 is TGTGCCAGCAGCGTCATACCGGGACAGCTTGAAGCTTTCTTT. Translated, it gives CASSVIPGQLEAFF.

The chain joins TRBV5-5 to TRBJ1-5; a weak D match, TRBD1 (6 bases). The germline V and J ends were trimmed by 3 bases and 0 bases, with 10 bases remaining between them. The CDR3 sequence is 15 residues long. Germline V gives CDR1 SGHKS, CDR2 YYEKEE (reference sequence). The CDR3 DNA follows: TGTGCCAGCAGCTCTCGGACAGCTAGCAATCAGCCCCAGCATTTT. This encodes CASSSRTASNQPQHF.

This clone was found a few times. J is TRBJ1-5 and V is TRBV4-1, with 7 bases aligning to TRBD1. Germline V gene lookup returns CDR1 MGHRA and CDR2 YSYEKL. V lost 0 bases, J lost 6 bases, and 2 bases stayed unmatched. CDR3 length equals 14 residues. Written as DNA, the CDR3 is TGCGCCAGCAGCCAAGAAACAGGGGCTCAGCCCCAGCATTTT. Its translation is CASSQETGAQPQHF.